This T cell receptor beta chain stems from a study of blood T cell repertoires in COVID-19. Study information: Samples of COVID-19 (acute and convalescent) were obtained from the United States, Italy and Spain.

V lost 1 base and J 6 bases, leaving 17 bases between the germline ends. The CDR3 loop spans 16 amino acids. The germline V gene encodes CDR1 SGHTS and CDR2 YDEGEE. The assay was immunoSEQ multiplex PCR, and TCRdb's table has in-frame clones only and misses some. The sample yields roughly 52,000 clones, 70% to 90% seen once. The sequenced sample was peripheral blood. The TCR comes from a human donor in a cohort sampled during active COVID-19. This sequence joins TRBV5-8 and TRBJ1-5; maybe TRBD1 (5 bases). This chain's CDR3 is CASSLRGGLFRQPQHF. DNA for the CDR3: TGTGCCAGCAGCTTGCGGGGGGGTCTGTTTCGTCAGCCCCAGCATTTT. The full variable domain, its missing parts supplied by reference TRBV5-8 and TRBJ1-5, is EAGVTQSPTHLIKTRGQQATLRCSPISGHTSVYWYQQALGLGLQFLLWYDEGEERNRGNFPPRFSGRQFPNYSSELNVNALELEDSALYLCASSLRGGLFRQPQHFGDGTRLSIL.